The 8 T cell receptor beta chains presented below share a single source sample, sequenced in a study of T cell clonotyping in hematopoietic cell transplantation. The time point denotes: recipient sample about 28 days before transplant, after cytoreduction. Method: immunoSEQ multiplex PCR; TCRdb's copy keeps in-frame clones and lacks some. Among about 29,000 clones, over 65% were seen once, and the ten largest hold less than 7.5%. Sequences were derived from peripheral blood mononuclear cells, sampled before stem cell transplant. Receptors originate from a woman in her 30s with chronic myeloid leukemia. Some clones in this sample may be carry-over from other donors' samples.

This clone is a singleton in its sample. The chain combines TRBV5-1 with TRBJ2-2; 7 bases agree with TRBD2. The CDR3 is made up of 15 amino acids. In germline, CDR1 is SGHRS, CDR2 YFSETQ. The V segment lost 5 bases and the J segment 2 bases; nucleotides outside the gene matches: 6. The DNA for the CDR3 is TGCGCCAGCAGTGTGAGCGGGGCTAACACCGGGGAGCTGTTTTTT. This encodes CASSVSGANTGELFF.

The genes are TRBV27 and TRBJ2-7; a weak D match, TRBD1 (6 bases). The V and J ends lost 4 bases and 5 bases respectively, with 15 bases between them. This CDR3 spans 14 amino acids. Germline V gene data show CDR1 as MNHEY and CDR2 as SMNVEV (reference sequence). CDR3 sequence (DNA): TGTGCCAGCAGTTCACAGGGTTTAACCGACGAGCAGTACTTC. This encodes CASSSQGLTDEQYF.

This clone was counted only a few times. The genes are TRBV19 and TRBJ2-2; possible D gene TRBD2, 6 bases. Germline-derived CDR1 and CDR2 are LNHDA and SQIVND (reference sequence). CDR3 length: 14 amino acids. Trimming cost V 4 bases and J 4 bases, with 10 bases left between them. CDR3 amino acids: CASSTPEGTGELFF. CDR3 nucleotide sequence: TGTGCCAGTAGTACCCCGGAGGGCACCGGGGAGCTGTTTTTT.

V gene TRBV2 combines with J gene TRBJ2-3; maybe TRBD1 (5 bases). The length of the CDR3 is 16 residues. The V gene's germline CDR1 is SNHLY and CDR2 FYNNEI. Trimming took off 1 base at V and 0 bases at J, with 11 bases between the two ends. The CDR3 sequence: CASSEVFPGSTDTQYF. The DNA for the CDR3 is TGTGCCAGCAGTGAAGTCTTCCCAGGGAGCACAGATACGCAGTATTTT.

The chain employs TRBV6-1 and TRBJ1-2; a weak D match, TRBD1 (6 bases). V shed 9 bases and J shed 7 bases, with 24 bases lying between them. The germline CDR1 and CDR2 sequences are MNHNS and SASEGT. The CDR3 contains 15 residues. This CDR3 reads CASNPSYGGMGGYTF. As DNA, the CDR3 is TGTGCCAGTAACCCATCTTACGGGGGCATGGGTGGCTACACCTTC.

The chain links TRBV7-2 to TRBJ2-4; 7 nucleotides agree with TRBD2. This CDR3 contains 15 residues. J gave up 7 bases and V 4 bases, and 10 bases lay outside the gene matches. Germline V gene lookup returns CDR1 SGHTA and CDR2 FQGNSA. The CDR3 nucleotides read TGTGCCAGCAGCTCCAGCGGACTAGTGGCTAACATTCAGTACTTC. Translated: CASSSSGLVANIQYF. The complete variable domain, with remaining parts taken from reference TRBV7-2 and TRBJ2-4, reads GAGVSQSPSNKVTEKGKDVELRCDPISGHTALYWYRQSLGQGLEFLIYFQGNSAPDKSGLPSDRFSAERTGGSVSTLTIQRTQQEDSAVYLCASSSSGLVANIQYFGAGTRLSVL.

There are a few counts of this clone. The chain joins TRBV4-1 to TRBJ1-2; D remains unclear. Germline assignment: CDR1 MGHRA and CDR2 YSYEKL. The CDR3 runs 15 residues. V gave up 4 bases and J gave up 3 bases, with 15 bases separating them. The CDR3 loop reads CASSLISRSDYGYTF. The CDR3 bases are TGCGCCAGCAGCCTCATAAGCCGGTCGGACTATGGCTACACCTTC.

The chain combines TRBV5-1 with TRBJ1-2; TRBD1 matches 10 bases. V lost 4 bases and J lost 8; bases outside the gene matches: 5. This CDR3 region has 13 residues. Germline loops: CDR1 SGHRS, CDR2 YFSETQ. CDR3 region: CASSVGQGGGYTF. The CDR3 nucleotides read TGCGCCAGCAGCGTAGGACAGGGGGGAGGCTACACCTTC.